This is a list of T cell receptor beta chains from one sample in a study of blood T cell repertoires in COVID-19. Generated by immunoSEQ multiplex PCR, the TCRdb table keeps only in-frame clones and is missing some. The sample yields about 21,000 clones, 80% seen once. Sequenced material: peripheral blood. The receptors originated from a man between 60 and 75 years old with active COVID-19. CDR3s include the opening cysteine and the closing phenylalanine or tryptophan. The order of the fields is J gene, V gene, D gene, clone size, CDR3 DNA, CDR3 protein. D genes are given only for firm matches. Size values are once, few and many counts, or a class for expanded clones, and some rows have none.

j_call: TRBJ2-1; v_call: TRBV5-4; d_call: TRBD2; clone_size: .; cdr3_nt: TGTGCCAGCAGCCGGACTAGCGACTCCTACAATGAGCAGTTCTTC; cdr3_aa: CASSRTSDSYNEQFF
j_call: TRBJ2-5; v_call: TRBV21-1; d_call: .; clone_size: few; cdr3_nt: TGTGCCAGCAGCAAAGTCGGGACAGGGAAAGAGACCCAGTACTTC; cdr3_aa: CASSKVGTGKETQYF
j_call: TRBJ2-3; v_call: TRBV28; d_call: .; clone_size: .; cdr3_nt: TGTGCCAGCAGTTTAATCGGGTCAGATACGCAGTATTTT; cdr3_aa: CASSLIGSDTQYF
j_call: TRBJ2-7; v_call: TRBV3-1/TRBV3-2; d_call: .; clone_size: once; cdr3_nt: TGTGCCAGCAGCCAAGCCCAGACAGACTACGAGCAGTACTTC; cdr3_aa: CASSQAQTDYEQYF
j_call: TRBJ2-1; v_call: TRBV5-1; d_call: TRBD2; clone_size: once; cdr3_nt: TGCGCCAGCAGCTTGTTAGCGGGAGGGGGCAATGAGCAGTTCTTC; cdr3_aa: CASSLLAGGGNEQFF
j_call: TRBJ2-7; v_call: TRBV5-1; d_call: TRBD1; clone_size: once; cdr3_nt: TGCGCCAGCAGCTCGGGACAGACCTACGAGCAGTACTTC; cdr3_aa: CASSSGQTYEQYF
j_call: TRBJ1-2; v_call: TRBV12-3/TRBV12-4; d_call: TRBD1; clone_size: once; cdr3_nt: TGTGCCAGCAGTTTGACAGGGGGTTGGGGCTACACCTTC; cdr3_aa: CASSLTGGWGYTF
j_call: TRBJ2-7; v_call: TRBV3-1/TRBV3-2; d_call: .; clone_size: few; cdr3_nt: TGTGCCAGCAGCCAAGTTTCCGGAGGGAAGCCCTACGAGCAGTACTTC; cdr3_aa: CASSQVSGGKPYEQYF
j_call: TRBJ2-7; v_call: TRBV7-2; d_call: TRBD2; clone_size: .; cdr3_nt: TGTGCCAGCAGCTCCCCCGGCGGGAGAAGCGAGCAGTACTTC; cdr3_aa: CASSSPGGRSEQYF
j_call: TRBJ1-1; v_call: TRBV2; d_call: .; clone_size: .; cdr3_nt: TGTGCCAGCAGTGAAGCGATTTCGCGGGCCACTGAAGCTTTCTTT; cdr3_aa: CASSEAISRATEAFF
j_call: TRBJ1-5; v_call: TRBV2; d_call: .; clone_size: once; cdr3_nt: TGTGCCAGCAGTGAAGCTAAGGGGTATGGGCAGCCCCAGCATTTT; cdr3_aa: CASSEAKGYGQPQHF
j_call: TRBJ2-3; v_call: TRBV3-1/TRBV3-2; d_call: .; clone_size: .; cdr3_nt: TGTGCCAGCAGCCCGGACAGTTATACGCAGTATTTT; cdr3_aa: CASSPDSYTQYF
j_call: TRBJ2-1; v_call: TRBV7-3; d_call: TRBD2; clone_size: .; cdr3_nt: TGTGCCAGCAGCATTCGGACTAGCGGGAACAATGAGCAGTTCTTC; cdr3_aa: CASSIRTSGNNEQFF
j_call: TRBJ2-1; v_call: TRBV5-1; d_call: TRBD2; clone_size: .; cdr3_nt: TGCGCCAGCAGCTTGGCGCTAGCGGGAGTCGATGAGCAGTTCTTC; cdr3_aa: CASSLALAGVDEQFF
j_call: TRBJ2-7; v_call: TRBV30; d_call: .; clone_size: .; cdr3_nt: TGTGCCTGGAGCAGAGGGATTCGCGACGAGCAGTACTTC; cdr3_aa: CAWSRGIRDEQYF
j_call: TRBJ2-2; v_call: TRBV10-3; d_call: .; clone_size: .; cdr3_nt: TGTGCCATCAGTGATGGGACTTCGACCGGGGAGCTGTTTTTT; cdr3_aa: CAISDGTSTGELFF
j_call: TRBJ2-2; v_call: TRBV6-4; d_call: .; clone_size: .; cdr3_nt: TGTGCCAGCAGTGAAGAATACTCGAACACCGGGGAGCTGTTTTTT; cdr3_aa: CASSEEYSNTGELFF
j_call: TRBJ2-1; v_call: TRBV4-3; d_call: TRBD2; clone_size: .; cdr3_nt: TGCGCCAGCAGCCTAGGGACTAGCGGGAATTCCTACAATGAGCAGTTCTTC; cdr3_aa: CASSLGTSGNSYNEQFF
j_call: TRBJ2-1; v_call: TRBV18; d_call: TRBD2; clone_size: .; cdr3_nt: TGTGCCAGCTCACCTCGCGGGAGTATGGATGAGCAGTTCTTC; cdr3_aa: CASSPRGSMDEQFF
j_call: TRBJ1-1; v_call: TRBV19; d_call: .; clone_size: .; cdr3_nt: TGTGCCAGTAGTATTCGAGTGAACACTGAAGCTTTCTTT; cdr3_aa: CASSIRVNTEAFF
j_call: TRBJ1-6; v_call: TRBV7-8; d_call: .; clone_size: .; cdr3_nt: TGTGCCAGCAGCCCTGGAGGGGGGGGAGGCTCCTATAATTCACCCCTCCACTTT; cdr3_aa: CASSPGGGGGSYNSPLHF
j_call: TRBJ1-2; v_call: TRBV19; d_call: TRBD1; clone_size: .; cdr3_nt: TGTGCCAGTAGTATGACAGGGGGCAGCTATGGCTACACCTTC; cdr3_aa: CASSMTGGSYGYTF
j_call: TRBJ2-3; v_call: TRBV9; d_call: TRBD1; clone_size: .; cdr3_nt: TGTGCCAGCAGCGCCCTTGGACAGGGTATTCGCGCAGATACGCAGTATTTT; cdr3_aa: CASSALGQGIRADTQYF
j_call: TRBJ2-1; v_call: TRBV2; d_call: TRBD2; clone_size: .; cdr3_nt: TGTGCCAGCAACCCCCCGGGACTAGCGGGAGGTGAGCAGTTCTTC; cdr3_aa: CASNPPGLAGGEQFF
j_call: TRBJ1-1; v_call: TRBV13; d_call: .; clone_size: .; cdr3_nt: TGTGCCAGCAGCTTAGACGCGGGATCGAACACTGAAGCTTTCTTT; cdr3_aa: CASSLDAGSNTEAFF
j_call: TRBJ2-7; v_call: TRBV6-5; d_call: TRBD1; clone_size: .; cdr3_nt: TGTGCCAGCAGTTACTCCGGGACAGGGATATACGAGCAGTACTTC; cdr3_aa: CASSYSGTGIYEQYF
j_call: TRBJ2-7; v_call: TRBV6-6; d_call: .; clone_size: .; cdr3_nt: TGTGCCAGCAGTTCTTTTCGGGGACATCACTCCTACGAGCAGTACTTC; cdr3_aa: CASSSFRGHHSYEQYF
j_call: TRBJ2-1; v_call: TRBV5-1; d_call: .; clone_size: .; cdr3_nt: TGCGCCAGCAGCCTCCAAATAGAGAGTGAGCAGTTCTTC; cdr3_aa: CASSLQIESEQFF
j_call: TRBJ1-5; v_call: TRBV5-1; d_call: TRBD1; clone_size: .; cdr3_nt: TGCGCCAGCAGCCACGGGACAGACCCAAATCAGCCCCAGCATTTT; cdr3_aa: CASSHGTDPNQPQHF
j_call: TRBJ2-3; v_call: TRBV5-1; d_call: .; clone_size: .; cdr3_nt: TGCGCCAGCAGCTTGGGGCAGGGTAGCACAGATACGCAGTATTTT; cdr3_aa: CASSLGQGSTDTQYF
j_call: TRBJ2-5; v_call: TRBV28; d_call: TRBD2; clone_size: .; cdr3_nt: TGTGCCAGCAGTGTCAGACTAGCGGGAGGGGTGACCCAGTACTTC; cdr3_aa: CASSVRLAGGVTQYF
j_call: TRBJ2-5; v_call: TRBV18; d_call: TRBD1; clone_size: .; cdr3_nt: TGTGCCAGCTCACCGGACAGGGGGCAGTGGGAGACCCAGTACTTC; cdr3_aa: CASSPDRGQWETQYF
j_call: TRBJ2-7; v_call: TRBV6-2/TRBV6-3; d_call: .; clone_size: few; cdr3_nt: TGTGCCAGCAGTTATCCAGGATTCAGAGGGTACGAGCAGTACTTC; cdr3_aa: CASSYPGFRGYEQYF
j_call: TRBJ2-5; v_call: TRBV24-1; d_call: .; clone_size: .; cdr3_nt: TGTGCCACCAGTGACTCTACAGAGTACCAAGAGACCCAGTACTTC; cdr3_aa: CATSDSTEYQETQYF
j_call: TRBJ2-1; v_call: TRBV2; d_call: TRBD1; clone_size: .; cdr3_nt: TGTGCCAGCAGTGCGGAAGGACAGGCGGGTGAGCAGTTCTTC; cdr3_aa: CASSAEGQAGEQFF
j_call: TRBJ2-3; v_call: TRBV3-1/TRBV3-2; d_call: .; clone_size: .; cdr3_nt: TGTGCCAGCAGCCGAAGGGACTCCCTAGCTACGCAGTATTTT; cdr3_aa: CASSRRDSLATQYF
j_call: TRBJ1-1; v_call: TRBV12-5; d_call: TRBD1; clone_size: few; cdr3_nt: TGTGCTAGTGACAAAGACAGGGAAACTGAAGCTTTCTTT; cdr3_aa: CASDKDRETEAFF
j_call: TRBJ1-3; v_call: TRBV5-4; d_call: TRBD1; clone_size: .; cdr3_nt: TGTGCCAGCAGCCCGGGACAGTCCCGCTCTGGAAACACCATATATTTT; cdr3_aa: CASSPGQSRSGNTIYF
j_call: TRBJ2-1; v_call: TRBV5-4; d_call: .; clone_size: .; cdr3_nt: TGTGCCAGCAGCGGAGGACTGCCTGGCTCCTACAATGAGCAGTTCTTC; cdr3_aa: CASSGGLPGSYNEQFF
j_call: TRBJ2-7; v_call: TRBV4-1; d_call: .; clone_size: few; cdr3_nt: TGCGCCAGCAGCCAAGAACTGTCGGATTGGGCGGGACCTACCTACGAGCAGTACTTC; cdr3_aa: CASSQELSDWAGPTYEQYF
j_call: TRBJ1-2; v_call: TRBV30; d_call: TRBD1; clone_size: .; cdr3_nt: TGTGCCTGGAGCCCCGCTGGGACAGGCGATTTCTATGGCTACACCTTC; cdr3_aa: CAWSPAGTGDFYGYTF
j_call: TRBJ1-1; v_call: TRBV19; d_call: .; clone_size: few; cdr3_nt: TGTGCCAGTAGTATGGGGACAATTGGTTCAAACACTGAAGCTTTCTTT; cdr3_aa: CASSMGTIGSNTEAFF
j_call: TRBJ2-1; v_call: TRBV28; d_call: .; clone_size: .; cdr3_nt: TGTGCCAGCAGTTCACTCTCTGCCGAGTCCTACAATGAGCAGTTCTTC; cdr3_aa: CASSSLSAESYNEQFF
j_call: TRBJ1-3; v_call: TRBV11-3; d_call: TRBD1; clone_size: .; cdr3_nt: TGTGCCAGCAGCCCAGACAGGGAAGCTGGAAACACCATATATTTT; cdr3_aa: CASSPDREAGNTIYF
j_call: TRBJ2-1; v_call: TRBV3-1/TRBV3-2; d_call: TRBD2; clone_size: .; cdr3_nt: TGTGCCAGCAGCCAGGGACTAGCTCAACCTAACAATGAGCAGTTCTTC; cdr3_aa: CASSQGLAQPNNEQFF
j_call: TRBJ2-1; v_call: TRBV18; d_call: .; clone_size: .; cdr3_nt: TGTGCCAGCTCACCTCTGCAGGACAATGAGCAGTTCTTC; cdr3_aa: CASSPLQDNEQFF